This T cell receptor beta chain was sequenced for a study of T cells in Graves' hyperthyroidism and ophthalmopathy. Whole-study context: Peripheral blood was collected at initial diagnosis, before any treatment.

Researchers amplified the TCR beta CDR3 regions from RNA transcripts. An initial round of RT-PCR targeting the TCR CDR3 relied on the HTBI primer set. TCRdb redid the calling of the multiplex PCR reads with MiXCR, one entry per CDR3 protein. The top ten clones hold roughly 18% of a sample with about 530,000 distinct CDR3 sequences, roughly a sixth of them seen once. Details on this clonotype: It may be a read error: a sequence one base away is much more abundant.

Fresh 10 ml peripheral blood yielded PBMCs. The sample consisted of blood. The receptor was isolated from a woman aged 18-29 years with Graves' ophthalmopathy.

In nucleotides, the CDR3 is TGTGCCGGCAGTTATCTAGTAGGAGCCTACGAGCAGTACTTC. Protein product: CAGSYLVGAYEQYF. V gene TRBV6-2 or TRBV6-3 combines with J gene TRBJ2-7; D unclear. Germline V gives CDR1 MNHEY, CDR2 SVGEGT. The CDR3 is made up of 14 amino acids.